This TCR beta chain was retrieved from a study of cytomegalovirus exposure and HLA in healthy donors. About the research overall: The platform used for the roughly 130 validation repertoires matched that of the 500 to 850 first-cohort repertoires, a later analysis reported.

The length of the CDR3 is 16 residues. After removal of 5 bases from V and 0 bases from J, the junction contained 3 bases not matched to a gene. Per germline, CDR1 KGHSH and CDR2 LQKENI. Profiling relied on immunoSEQ multiplex PCR, and the TCRdb table lists in-frame clones only, not all of them. In the table there are 100,000 to 150,000 clones, approximately 92% of which are singletons. The chain recombines TRBV18 with TRBJ2-3; 12 nucleotides match TRBD2. Sequencing input: PBMCs. This clonotype originated in a woman between 18 and 29 years old in good health and CMV-seronegative. The DNA of the CDR3 is TGTGCCAGCTCATCAGGGACTAGCGGGAGCACAGATACGCAGTATTTT. Translated, it gives CASSSGTSGSTDTQYF.